This TCR beta chain emerged from a study of blood T cell repertoires in COVID-19. Study as a whole: Italy, Spain and the United States were the sources of the convalescent and acute COVID-19 samples. PBMCs, B-cell-depleted T cells, or T cells were the source of the cDNA or gDNA that made up the material.

Germline V gene lookup returns CDR1 LNHDA and CDR2 SQIVND (reference sequence). V was pared by 4 bases and J by 1 base, with 14 bases between. The CDR3 has 16 residues. During active infection, Seattle patients enrolled and were then monitored through disease. Sequenced by immunoSEQ multiplex PCR; TCRdb stores in-frame clones only, minus some. This sample has 150,000 or so clones, with about nine tenths found just once. This sequence originates from a man aged 25 to 45 with COVID-19, enrolled during active disease. The source material was peripheral blood. V usage is TRBV19 and J usage is TRBJ2-4; D is possibly TRBD1 (7 bases). The CDR3, as DNA: TGTGCCAGTAGTAGTGAGACAGGGAGGGCCAAAAACATTCAGTACTTC. Amino acid sequence: CASSSETGRAKNIQYF. The full variable domain, in which reference TRBV19 and TRBJ2-4 provide the parts outside the CDR3, is DGGITQSPKYLFRKEGQNVTLSCEQNLNHDAMYWYRQDPGQGLRLIYYSQIVNDFQKGDIAEGYSVSREKKESFPLTVTSAQKNPTAFYLCASSSETGRAKNIQYFGAGTRLSVL.